The 13 T cell receptor beta chains below all came from one sample that was sequenced in a study of cytomegalovirus exposure and HLA in healthy donors. PCR employed 60 Vbeta and 13 Jbeta primers. Data came from immunoSEQ multiplex PCR; TCRdb stores just in-frame clones and leaves some out. The data hold under 200,000 clones, with 86% observed a single time. Sequencing was done on a sample of PBMCs. Source of these receptors: a woman aged 18-30 years in good health and CMV-seronegative.

This rearrangement joins TRBV19 to TRBJ1-5; D is possibly TRBD1 (5 bases). CDR1 LNHDA and CDR2 SQIVND come from the germline V gene (reference sequence). V was cut by 1 base and J by 6 bases, with 13 bases left in between. The CDR3 loop spans 15 amino acids. The CDR3 DNA sequence: TGTGCCAGTAGTATAGGAACCAGGGCCGGTCAGCCCCAGCATTTT. This translates into CASSIGTRAGQPQHF.

V is TRBV4-1 and J is TRBJ2-2; perhaps TRBD1 as D (6 bases). This CDR3 spans 15 amino acids. The germline V and J ends were trimmed by 7 bases and 2 bases, with 14 bases remaining between them. CDR1 is MGHRA and CDR2 is YSYEKL in the germline V gene. This CDR3 is CASTGQQGNTGELFF. The CDR3 nucleotides are TGCGCCAGCACGGGTCAACAGGGAAACACCGGGGAGCTGTTTTTT.

The V and J genes are TRBV7-6 and TRBJ2-3; D is possibly TRBD2 (5 bases). Per germline, CDR1 SGHVS and CDR2 FNYEAQ. This CDR3 contains 15 residues. The V end lost 1 base, the J end lost 11 bases, and 19 bases lay between the germline ends. The CDR3 spells CASSLEDLGKLRQYF. CDR3 nucleotides: TGTGCCAGCAGCTTAGAGGACCTCGGGAAGTTAAGGCAGTATTTT.

The CDR3 nucleotides read TGTGTTTCCGGGAAGAGCTCCTACAATGAGCAGTTCTTC. Translated, it gives CVSGKSSYNEQFF. The chain uses TRBV7-9 and TRBJ2-1, with D possibly matching TRBD2 (5 bases). This CDR3 region has 13 residues. Germline lookup yields CDR1 SEHNR and CDR2 FQNEAQ (reference sequence).

This chain connects TRBV21-1 to TRBJ2-3; TRBD2 is the table's D call, not checked against the DNA. TRBV21-1 is assigned pseudogene status. The CDR3 has 16 residues. CDR3 loop: CASSKVRAGRTDTQYF. Here the CDR3 DNA reads TGTGCCAGCAGCAAAGTACGAGCGGGACGCACAGATACGCAGTATTTT.

The chain joins TRBV13 to TRBJ2-3, with TRBD2 identical over 10 bases. Germline CDR1 is PRHDT and CDR2 is FYEKMQ (reference sequence). The CDR3 is made up of 15 amino acids. The trim removed 8 bases at V and 6 bases at J, leaving 11 bases unmatched. The CDR3 sequence is CASRRAGGLLDTQYF. CDR3 DNA sequence: TGTGCCAGCCGAAGAGCGGGGGGGCTTTTGGATACGCAGTATTTT.

The rearrangement links TRBV28 to TRBJ2-1, with D possibly being TRBD1 (5 bases). The ends were cut back, 4 bases at V and 1 base at J, with 14 bases in the middle. CDR3 length equals 16 residues. Germline V gives CDR1 MDHEN, CDR2 SYDVKM. DNA of the CDR3: TGTGCCAGCAGTTCTCTCCAGGGCGCTTCCTACAATGAGCAGTTCTTC. Its translation: CASSSLQGASYNEQFF.

V gene TRBV7-9 combines with J gene TRBJ2-7, with D perhaps matching TRBD1 (6 bases). CDR3 length: 14 residues. Per germline, CDR1 SEHNR and CDR2 FQNEAQ (reference sequence). Trimming cost V 4 bases and J 0 bases, with 10 bases left between them. CDR3 DNA sequence: TGTGCCAGCAGCTCCGGGACAATCTCCTACGAGCAGTACTTC. Its protein is CASSSGTISYEQYF.

The J gene is TRBJ2-7, the V gene TRBV5-1; D is possibly TRBD2 (6 bases). V was cut by 2 bases and J by 5 bases, with 14 bases left in between. The germline CDR1 and CDR2 sequences are SGHRS and YFSETQ. The length of the CDR3 is 14 residues. The chain's CDR3 is CASSLSSARDEQYF. Here the CDR3 DNA reads TGCGCCAGCAGCTTATCTAGCGCCCGGGACGAGCAGTACTTC.

The CDR3 loop is CSVDVRGQLYEQYF. The DNA of the CDR3 is TGCAGCGTTGACGTACGAGGGCAGCTCTACGAGCAGTACTTC. The rearrangement joins TRBV29-1 to TRBJ2-7; weak D call: TRBD2 (5 bases). Germline V gives CDR1 SQVTM, CDR2 ANQGSEA. V gave up 3 bases and J gave up 3 bases, with 15 bases separating them. The CDR3 length is 14 residues.

The chain combines TRBV19 with TRBJ2-3, with 8 bases identical to TRBD2. The CDR3 contains 17 residues. The V gene end was trimmed by 5 bases and the J gene end by 1 base; junction bases not matched to a gene: 11. The germline CDR1 and CDR2 sequences are LNHDA and SQIVND (reference sequence). Here the CDR3 reads CASSWAGGPGRTDTQYF. CDR3 bases: TGTGCCAGTAGTTGGGCGGGAGGTCCGGGTCGCACAGATACGCAGTATTTT.

CDR3 amino acids: CASSYTGGPYNEQFF. CDR3 coding DNA: TGTGCCAGCAGTTATACAGGGGGCCCCTACAATGAGCAGTTCTTC. This chain uses TRBV11-2 with TRBJ2-1; 9 positions match TRBD1. CDR1 and CDR2 (germline): SGHAT, FQNNGV. V lost 6 bases to trimming and J lost 2 bases; unmatched junction nucleotides: 5. The CDR3 is 15 residues long.

The gene calls are TRBV29-1 and TRBJ1-1; D possibly corresponds to TRBD1 (6 bases). CDR3 length equals 11 residues. V lost 6 bases and J 1 base, leaving 6 bases between the germline ends. Germline CDR1 SQVTM, CDR2 ANQGSEA. The CDR3 here is CSVDRNTEAFF. As DNA, the CDR3 is TGCAGCGTGGACAGGAACACTGAAGCTTTCTTT.